Listed below are T cell receptor beta chains from one sample, sequenced in a study of blood T cell repertoires in COVID-19. Assay: immunoSEQ multiplex PCR; the TCRdb copy retains only in-frame clones and omits some. The sample lists approximately 390,000 clones; around 90% were seen once. Material for sequencing was PBMCs or T cells enriched from blood (not recorded which). The receptor set was obtained from a woman in her thirties or forties with acute COVID-19. Each CDR3 is given with its conserved first and last residue. The D gene is left open where the match is weak. Clone size appears in some rows only: once, few, many, or a class for an expanded clone.

j_gene	d_gene	abundance	v_gene	CDR3nt	CDR3aa
TRBJ2-1	-	-	TRBV19	TGTGCCATACTAGGTTCCTACAATGAGCAGTTCTTC	CAILGSYNEQFF
TRBJ1-3	-	-	TRBV7-2	TGTGCCAGCAGCCCGACAGGCCCCGGAAACACCATATATTTT	CASSPTGPGNTIYF
TRBJ1-4	TRBD1	-	TRBV6-6	TGTGCCAGCAGCCAAAACAGGGGTCGGGATGGAGAAAAACTGTTTTTT	CASSQNRGRDGEKLFF
TRBJ2-3	TRBD1	-	TRBV15	TGTGCCACCAGCAGAGGGGACAGGGGGACAGATACGCAGTATTTT	CATSRGDRGTDTQYF
TRBJ1-6	-	-	TRBV25-1	TGTGCCAGCAGTGCCGTGGGGAGCTCCTATAATTCACCCCTCCACTTT	CASSAVGSSYNSPLHF
TRBJ1-5	TRBD1	-	TRBV4-1	TGCGCCAGCAGCCAAACAGGGGGGAGGAATCAGCCCCAGCATTTT	CASSQTGGRNQPQHF
TRBJ2-7	TRBD2	-	TRBV12-3/TRBV12-4	TGTGCCAGCAGTACAGGACTAGCCTACGAGCAGTACTTC	CASSTGLAYEQYF
TRBJ2-5	TRBD1	-	TRBV9	TGTGCCAGCAGCGTAGGGACAGGGCAGGGAGAGACCCAGTACTTC	CASSVGTGQGETQYF
TRBJ1-1	-	once	TRBV23-1	TGCGCCAGCAGTCAATCGGGCTCGAACACTGAAGCTTTCTTT	CASSQSGSNTEAFF
TRBJ1-1	TRBD1	-	TRBV12-3/TRBV12-4	TGTGCCAGCAGTCCCAGGGGGACTGAAGCTTTCTTT	CASSPRGTEAFF
TRBJ2-5	TRBD2	-	TRBV5-4	TGTGCCAGCAGCTGGACTAGCGGGGACCAAGAGACCCAGTACTTC	CASSWTSGDQETQYF
TRBJ2-3	TRBD2	-	TRBV5-1	TGCGCCAGCAGCTTACGGGGGGTCAGAGATACGCAGTATTTT	CASSLRGVRDTQYF
TRBJ2-7	-	-	TRBV20-1	TGCAGTGCTAGGGGAGCATACGAGCAGTACTTC	CSARGAYEQYF
TRBJ2-7	-	-	TRBV11-2	TGTGCCAGCAGTACGCCTAGGGGTTACTACGAGCAGTACTTC	CASSTPRGYYEQYF
TRBJ1-4	TRBD1	-	TRBV7-9	TGTGCCAGCAGCTTAGATGGGACAGGGGATGAAAAACTGTTTTTT	CASSLDGTGDEKLFF
TRBJ1-1	-	-	TRBV5-1	TGCGCCAGCAGCTCCGCCCTGAACGGGAACACTGAAGCTTTCTTT	CASSSALNGNTEAFF
TRBJ1-4	-	-	TRBV25-1	TGTGCCAGCCTTACCGGGAGCCGGGAAAAACTGTTTTTT	CASLTGSREKLFF
TRBJ1-6	-	once	TRBV19	TGTGCCAGTAGTATTCTAGGACAAGTCATGAATTTGGGTTCACCCCTCCACTTT	CASSILGQVMNLGSPLHF
TRBJ1-1	-	-	TRBV3-1/TRBV3-2	TGTGCCAGCAGCCCCGGAGGGCGGGGCCCAGCTTTCTTT	CASSPGGRGPAFF
TRBJ1-3	-	-	TRBV4-1	TGCGCCAGCAGCCAAGGGCGGGCCTCTGGAAACACCATATATTTT	CASSQGRASGNTIYF
TRBJ1-2	TRBD1	-	TRBV12-3/TRBV12-4	TGTGCCAGCAGTCCCCGGGACAGCAAAGGCTACACCTTC	CASSPRDSKGYTF
TRBJ2-2	TRBD2	few	TRBV7-6	TGTGCCAGCACCCTCCCCCGCGGGGGGCCGAACACCGGGGAGCTGTTTTTT	CASTLPRGGPNTGELFF
TRBJ1-6	-	-	TRBV7-8	TGTGCCAGCAGCCCTACAGGGAACTCACCCCTCCACTTT	CASSPTGNSPLHF